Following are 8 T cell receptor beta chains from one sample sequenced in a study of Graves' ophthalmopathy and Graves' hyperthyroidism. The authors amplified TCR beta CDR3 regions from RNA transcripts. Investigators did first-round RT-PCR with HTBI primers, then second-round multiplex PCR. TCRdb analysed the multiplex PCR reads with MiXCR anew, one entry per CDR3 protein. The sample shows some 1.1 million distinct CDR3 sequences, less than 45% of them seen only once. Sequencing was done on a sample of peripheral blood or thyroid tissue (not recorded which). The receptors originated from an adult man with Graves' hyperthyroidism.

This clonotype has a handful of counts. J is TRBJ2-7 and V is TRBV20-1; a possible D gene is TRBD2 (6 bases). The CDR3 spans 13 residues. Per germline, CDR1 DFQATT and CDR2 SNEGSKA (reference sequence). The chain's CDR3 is CRTDLAEVYEQYF. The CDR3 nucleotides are TGCAGGACTGACTTAGCGGAGGTTTACGAGCAGTACTTC.

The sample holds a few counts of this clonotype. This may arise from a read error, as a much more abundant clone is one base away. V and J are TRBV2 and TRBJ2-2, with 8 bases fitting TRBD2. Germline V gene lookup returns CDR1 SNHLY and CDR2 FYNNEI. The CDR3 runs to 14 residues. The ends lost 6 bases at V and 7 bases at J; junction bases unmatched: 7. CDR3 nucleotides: TGTGCCAGCAGGACGGGAGGGTCTAGCGGGGAGCTGTTTTTT. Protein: CASRTGGSSGELFF.

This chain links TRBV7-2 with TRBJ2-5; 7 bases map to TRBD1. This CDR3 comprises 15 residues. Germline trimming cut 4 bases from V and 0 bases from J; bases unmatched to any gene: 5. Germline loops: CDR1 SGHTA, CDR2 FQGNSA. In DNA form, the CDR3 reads TGTGCCAGCAGCTCCGACAGGGTTCACCAAGAGACCCAGTACTTC. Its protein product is CASSSDRVHQETQYF.

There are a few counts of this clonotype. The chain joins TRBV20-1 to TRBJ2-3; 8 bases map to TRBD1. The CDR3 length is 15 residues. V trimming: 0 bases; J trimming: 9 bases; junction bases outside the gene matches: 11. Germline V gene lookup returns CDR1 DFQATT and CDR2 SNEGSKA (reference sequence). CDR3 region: CSARDTRGPTQTQYF. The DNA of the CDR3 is TGCAGTGCTAGAGATACCAGGGGGCCAACTCAGACGCAGTATTTT.

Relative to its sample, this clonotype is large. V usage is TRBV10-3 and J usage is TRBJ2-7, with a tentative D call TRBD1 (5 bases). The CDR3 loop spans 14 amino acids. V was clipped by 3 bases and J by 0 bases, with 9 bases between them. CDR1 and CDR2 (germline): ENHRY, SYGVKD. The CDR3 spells CAISDEDSSYEQYF. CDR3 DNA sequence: TGTGCCATCAGTGATGAAGACAGCTCCTACGAGCAGTACTTC.

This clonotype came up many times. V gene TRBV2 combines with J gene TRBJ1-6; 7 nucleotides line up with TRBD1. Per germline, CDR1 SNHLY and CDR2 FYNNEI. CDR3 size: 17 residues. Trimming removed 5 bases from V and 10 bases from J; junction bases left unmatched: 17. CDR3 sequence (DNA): TGTGCCAGCAGTATTATCACCCCGGGACAGATGAAATCACCCCTCCACTTT. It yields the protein CASSIITPGQMKSPLHF.

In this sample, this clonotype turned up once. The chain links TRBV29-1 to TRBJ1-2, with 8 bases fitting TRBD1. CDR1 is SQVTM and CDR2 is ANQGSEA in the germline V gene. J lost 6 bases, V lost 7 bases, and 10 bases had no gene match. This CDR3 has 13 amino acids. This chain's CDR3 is CSAKIQGADGYTF. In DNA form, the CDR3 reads TGCAGCGCAAAAATTCAGGGGGCGGATGGCTACACCTTC.

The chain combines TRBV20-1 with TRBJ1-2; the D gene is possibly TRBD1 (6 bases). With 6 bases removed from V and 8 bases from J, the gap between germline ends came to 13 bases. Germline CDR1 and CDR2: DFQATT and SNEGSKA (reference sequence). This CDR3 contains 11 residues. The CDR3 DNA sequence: TGCAGTGCAAGACAGGCCTACGGCTACACCTTC. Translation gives CSARQAYGYTF.